This T cell receptor beta chain was retrieved from a study of blood T cell repertoires in COVID-19. Overall study: Specimens from acute and convalescent COVID-19 originated in the United States, Italy and Spain. T cells, B-cell-depleted T cells, or PBMCs supplied cDNA or gDNA.

In the source study's methods: It was from reference gene primer amplification that nucleated cell counts were estimated. Method: immunoSEQ multiplex PCR; TCRdb's copy keeps in-frame clones and lacks some. V, J and clone size reflect that table, while D and trimming were determined from the DNA. The profile covers around 300,000 clones, with roughly 87% appearing a single time and roughly 2.3% taken by the ten largest. With 3 bases removed from V and 0 bases from J, the gap between germline ends came to 6 bases. This CDR3 comprises 13 residues. Germline V gene data show CDR1 as LNHNV and CDR2 as YYDKDF (reference sequence).

The sequence derives from a man aged 18 to 30 with active or convalescent COVID-19. The chain combines TRBV15 with TRBJ2-7; D is perhaps TRBD1 (5 bases). Sequenced sample: peripheral blood. CDR3 loop: CATSRQGSYEQYF. CDR3 bases: TGTGCCACCAGCAGGCAGGGCTCCTACGAGCAGTACTTC.